These 14 T cell receptor beta chains were all obtained from the same sample, sequenced in a study of response to subunit inactivated influenza vaccine. TCRdb used MiXCR to reprocess the RT-PCR reads, holding one entry per CDR3 protein. The sample lists around 540,000 distinct CDR3 sequences, approximately 10% occurring once. Sequences were derived from PBMCs from blood, sampled on the day of vaccination. The receptors were sampled from a man aged 50 to 60 who received an inactivated influenza vaccine.

The table lists this clonotype with a few counts. The chain carries TRBV27 and TRBJ2-2; 7 nucleotides line up with TRBD1. Unmatched junction bases numbered 13, after V lost 8 bases and J lost 7 bases. This CDR3 is 15 amino acids long. Germline lookup yields CDR1 MNHEY and CDR2 SMNVEV (reference sequence). CDR3 nucleotide sequence: TGTGCCAGCCGACCTTTACAGGGGTTTGGCGGGGAGCTGTTTTTT. Amino acids: CASRPLQGFGGELFF.

This clonotype was seen at least ten times. The J gene is TRBJ2-7, the V gene TRBV4-1; TRBD1 agrees at 8 bases. The V gene end was trimmed by 0 bases and the J gene end by 13 bases; junction bases not matched to a gene: 5. Per the germline V gene, CDR1 is MGHRA and CDR2 is YSYEKL. This CDR3 region has 12 residues. The CDR3: CASSQDRDRLYF. CDR3 nucleotide sequence: TGCGCCAGCAGCCAAGATAGGGACAGGTTATACTTC.

V gene TRBV9 combines with J gene TRBJ1-4; D is undetermined. V gave up 0 bases and J gave up 4 bases, with 13 bases separating them. The CDR3 has 16 amino acids. Germline assignment: CDR1 SGDLS and CDR2 YYNGEE. The chain's CDR3 is CASSVAGTVINEKLFF. Written as DNA, the CDR3 is TGTGCCAGCAGCGTAGCTGGAACAGTGATTAATGAAAAACTGTTTTTT.

This clonotype appeared a few times. V is TRBV7-2 and J is TRBJ2-5, with D hard to call. The CDR3 totals 13 residues. Trimming shortened V by 5 bases and J by 5 bases, and 12 bases separated the two germline ends. Germline CDR1 and CDR2: SGHTA and FQGNSA. For the CDR3, the DNA is TGTGCCAGCAGCGCCACCGGTAGGGAGACCCAGTACTTC. It encodes CASSATGRETQYF.

The rearrangement joins TRBV29-1 to TRBJ2-7, with 11 bases aligning to TRBD1. The CDR3 consists of 12 residues. J gave up 7 bases and V 7 bases, and 6 bases lay outside the gene matches. Looked up from germline, CDR1 is SQVTM and CDR2 is ANQGSEA. CDR3 DNA sequence: TGCAGCGGTGGACAGGGGGCCGGAGAGCAGTACTTC. Its translation is CSGGQGAGEQYF.

The chain uses TRBV20-1 and TRBJ2-7, with 9 bases lining up with TRBD2. The CDR3 spans 15 residues. Germline V gives CDR1 DFQATT, CDR2 SNEGSKA (reference sequence). The V segment lost 2 bases and the J segment 0 bases; nucleotides outside the gene matches: 5. In DNA, the CDR3 is TGCAGTGCTAGAATTAGCGGGGGATCCTCCTACGAGCAGTACTTC. Translated, it gives CSARISGGSSYEQYF.

The chain joins TRBV6-6 to TRBJ2-7, with a weak D call TRBD2 (5 bases). V was shortened by 2 bases and J by 3 bases, with 5 bases between the two germline ends. The CDR3 covers 12 residues. CDR1 MNHNY and CDR2 SVGAGI come from the germline V gene (reference sequence). The CDR3 sequence is CASSYRDYEQYF. The CDR3 region has the DNA TGTGCCAGCAGTTACCGGGACTACGAGCAGTACTTC.

A word on this clonotype: With a much larger clone just one base away, this may be a read error. This sequence joins TRBV12-3 or TRBV12-4 and TRBJ2-7, with 9 bases aligning to TRBD1. The CDR3 extends over 14 amino acids. Trimming took 2 bases from V and 6 from J; bases not matched to a gene: 5. The CDR3 sequence is CASSLSGTGLEQYF. CDR3 DNA: TGTGCCAGCAGTTTATCCGGGACAGGGCTCGAGCAGTACTTC.

In this sample, this clonotype turned up a few times. The rearrangement links TRBV12-3 or TRBV12-4 to TRBJ2-1; TRBD1 is a possible D gene (6 bases). There are 14 residues in the CDR3. Deletions cut 6 bases from V and 1 base from J, with 10 bases between. CDR3 DNA sequence: TGTGCCAGCAGACGAAGGGGGTCCTACAATGAGCAGTTCTTC. It encodes CASRRRGSYNEQFF.

This clonotype appeared many times. V usage is TRBV28 and J usage is TRBJ2-7, with a possible D match to TRBD1 (6 bases). V was trimmed by 8 bases and J by 6 bases, leaving 20 bases between them. Germline V gene sequence: CDR1 MDHEN, CDR2 SYDVKM. The CDR3 has 14 residues. CDR3 protein: CASGGGSLVREQYF. CDR3 nucleotide sequence: TGTGCCAGCGGTGGGGGCAGCTTAGTACGCGAGCAGTACTTC. Complete variable domain (other parts from reference TRBV28 and TRBJ2-7): DVKVTQSSRYLVKRTGEKVFLECVQDMDHENMFWYRQDPGLGLRLIYFSYDVKMKEKGDIPEGYSVSREKKERFSLILESASTNQTSMYLCASGGGSLVREQYFGPGTRLTVT.

This clonotype has a single count. This rearrangement joins TRBV7-2 to TRBJ2-7, with 10 positions matching TRBD2. Trimming cost V 5 bases and J 2 bases; bases outside gene matches: 18. CDR1 and CDR2 (germline): SGHTA, FQGNSA. This CDR3 is 19 amino acids long. The CDR3 DNA reads TGTGCCAGCAGCGTACGCGGGCTAGCGGGAGAGGGTGTGGCCTACGAGCAGTACTTC. It is translated as CASSVRGLAGEGVAYEQYF. Based on the CDR3 plus reference TRBV7-2 and TRBJ2-7, the full variable domain is GAGVSQSPSNKVTEKGKDVELRCDPISGHTALYWYRQSLGQGLEFLIYFQGNSAPDKSGLPSDRFSAERTGGSVSTLTIQRTQQEDSAVYLCASSVRGLAGEGVAYEQYFGPGTRLTVT.

A few counts support this clonotype. The rearrangement uses TRBV11-2 and TRBJ2-6; D assignment may be TRBD1 or TRBD2 (6 bases each). Between the trimmed V and J ends, which lost 5 bases and 0 bases, there was a span of 11 bases. This CDR3 comprises 16 residues. Germline V gene sequence: CDR1 SGHAT, CDR2 FQNNGV. CDR3 sequence: CASSRGRFSGANVLTF. CDR3 DNA sequence: TGTGCCAGCAGCCGGGGGCGTTTCTCTGGGGCCAACGTCCTGACTTTC.

This clonotype was recorded only once. The chain joins TRBV19 to TRBJ2-6; 8 nucleotides align to TRBD1. J lost 0 bases, V lost 3 bases, and 4 bases had no gene match. Per germline, CDR1 LNHDA and CDR2 SQIVND (reference sequence). The CDR3 loop spans 17 amino acids. For the CDR3, the DNA is TGTGCCAGTAGTATCGGGACAGGACACTCTGGGGCCAACGTCCTGACTTTC. Its translation: CASSIGTGHSGANVLTF.

The chain couples TRBV28 to TRBJ1-1; 7 bases align to TRBD1. Germline CDR1 reads MDHEN; CDR2 reads SYDVKM. After removal of 6 bases from V and 0 bases from J, the junction contained 7 bases not matched to a gene. The CDR3 covers 15 residues. The CDR3 loop is CASSVTGPMNTEAFF. DNA of the CDR3: TGTGCCAGCAGCGTGACAGGGCCCATGAACACTGAAGCTTTCTTT.